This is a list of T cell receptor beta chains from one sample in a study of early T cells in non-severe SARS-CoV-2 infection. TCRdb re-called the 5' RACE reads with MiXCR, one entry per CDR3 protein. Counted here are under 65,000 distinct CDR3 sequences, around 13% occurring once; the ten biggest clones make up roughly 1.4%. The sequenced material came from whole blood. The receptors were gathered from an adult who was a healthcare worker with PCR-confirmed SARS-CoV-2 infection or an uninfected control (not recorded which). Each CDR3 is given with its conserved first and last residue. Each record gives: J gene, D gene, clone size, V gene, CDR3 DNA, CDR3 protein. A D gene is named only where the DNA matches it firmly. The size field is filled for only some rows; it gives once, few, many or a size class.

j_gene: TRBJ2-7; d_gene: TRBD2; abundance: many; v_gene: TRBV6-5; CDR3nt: TGTGCCAGCAGTTACGTAGCATCGGCTAGCGGCGAGCAGTACTTC; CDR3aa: CASSYVASASGEQYF
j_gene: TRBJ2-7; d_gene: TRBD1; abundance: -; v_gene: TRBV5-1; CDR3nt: TGCGCCAGCAGCTTGGAGACGGGGACAGGGTACGAGCAGTACTTC; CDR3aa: CASSLETGTGYEQYF
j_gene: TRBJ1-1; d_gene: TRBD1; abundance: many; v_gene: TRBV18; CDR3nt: TGTGCCAGCTCACCACAGGGACAGGGTAATAAAAACACTGAAGCTTTCTTT; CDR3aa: CASSPQGQGNKNTEAFF
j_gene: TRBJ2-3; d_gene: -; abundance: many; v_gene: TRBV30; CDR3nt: TGTGCCTGGAGTGGGTTAGCGGCCACAGATACGCAGTATTTT; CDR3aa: CAWSGLAATDTQYF
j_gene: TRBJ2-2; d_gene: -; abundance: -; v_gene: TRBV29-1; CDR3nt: TGCAGCGTCTCAGCGTGGGACGCGAACACCGGGGAGCTGTTTTTT; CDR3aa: CSVSAWDANTGELFF
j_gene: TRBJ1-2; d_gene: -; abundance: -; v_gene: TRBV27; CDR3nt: TGTGCCAGCAGTTTACTGAGCCAGCTCAACTATGGCTACACCTTC; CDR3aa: CASSLLSQLNYGYTF
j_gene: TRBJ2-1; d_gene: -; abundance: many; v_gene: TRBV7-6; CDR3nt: TGTGCCAGCAGTTACCAGCGGGTCAATGAGCAGTTCTTC; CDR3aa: CASSYQRVNEQFF
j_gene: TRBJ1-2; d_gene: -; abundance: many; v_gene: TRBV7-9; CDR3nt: TGTGCCAGCAGCCCTCTAGACATGTATGGCTACACCTTC; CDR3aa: CASSPLDMYGYTF
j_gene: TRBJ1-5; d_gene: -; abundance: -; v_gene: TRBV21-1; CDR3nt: TGTGCCGGCTACAGGGGGCGAGTGGAGATCGGCAATCAGCCCCAGCATTTT; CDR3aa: CAGYRGRVEIGNQPQHF
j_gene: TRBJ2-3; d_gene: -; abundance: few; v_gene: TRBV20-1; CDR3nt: TGCAGTGCTAGACACCTAAGCACAGATACGCAGTATTTT; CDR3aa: CSARHLSTDTQYF
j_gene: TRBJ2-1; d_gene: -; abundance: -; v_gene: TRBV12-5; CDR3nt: TGTGCTAGTGCCCTCCCGGACATGGATAAGGAGCAGTTCTTC; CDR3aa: CASALPDMDKEQFF
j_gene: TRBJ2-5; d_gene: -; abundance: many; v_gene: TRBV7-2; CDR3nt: TGTGCCAGCAGCTTAGCTGCACAGCAGCAAGAGACCCAGTACTTC; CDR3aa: CASSLAAQQQETQYF
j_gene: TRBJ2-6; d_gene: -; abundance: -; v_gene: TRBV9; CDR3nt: TGTGCCAGCAGCCCACGGTGGTCACCCTCTGGGGCCAACGTCCTGACTTTC; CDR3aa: CASSPRWSPSGANVLTF
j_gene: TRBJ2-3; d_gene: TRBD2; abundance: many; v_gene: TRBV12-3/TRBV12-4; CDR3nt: TGTGCCAGTTACCATAGCGGGGGCACAGATACGCAGTATTTT; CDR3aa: CASYHSGGTDTQYF
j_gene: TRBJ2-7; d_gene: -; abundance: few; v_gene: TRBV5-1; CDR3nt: TGCGCCAGCAGCTTGGCTGCCGGAGGTGCGCCTCCCTACGAGCAGTACTTC; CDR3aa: CASSLAAGGAPPYEQYF
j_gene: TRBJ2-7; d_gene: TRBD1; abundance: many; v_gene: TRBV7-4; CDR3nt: TGTGCCAGCAGCTTAGCGGACAGGAGCTCCTACGAGCAGTACTTC; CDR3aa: CASSLADRSSYEQYF
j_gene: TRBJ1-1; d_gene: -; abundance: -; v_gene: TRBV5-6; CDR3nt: TGTGCCAGCAGCTTGCAGCCTAGTCGCCACACTGAAGCTTTCTTT; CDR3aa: CASSLQPSRHTEAFF
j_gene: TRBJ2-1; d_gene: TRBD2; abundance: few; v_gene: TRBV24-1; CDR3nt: TGTGCCACCAGTGACCCGTTAGCGGGGGGGAGCGATGAGCAGTTCTTC; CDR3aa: CATSDPLAGGSDEQFF
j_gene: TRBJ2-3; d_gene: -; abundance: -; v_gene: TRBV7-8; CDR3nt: TGTGCCAGCAGCTTAGCGGGACACTGGAGAGATACGCAGTATTTT; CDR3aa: CASSLAGHWRDTQYF
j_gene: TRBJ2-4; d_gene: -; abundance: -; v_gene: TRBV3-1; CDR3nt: TGTGCCAGCAGCCAAGGACTAGTGGCCAAAAACATTCAGTACTTC; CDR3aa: CASSQGLVAKNIQYF
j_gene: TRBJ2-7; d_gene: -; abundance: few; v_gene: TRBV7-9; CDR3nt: TGTGCCAGCAGTCTCAACACGGGTGGGGCAGGTGGTGAGCAGTACTTC; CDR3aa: CASSLNTGGAGGEQYF
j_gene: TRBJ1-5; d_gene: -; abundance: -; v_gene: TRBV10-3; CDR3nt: TGTGCCATCAGTGAACCCGACAGGCGCAATCAGCCCCAGCATTTT; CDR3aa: CAISEPDRRNQPQHF
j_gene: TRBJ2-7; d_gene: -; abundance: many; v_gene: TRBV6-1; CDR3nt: TGTGCCAGCAGCACTCGAGACAGGAACTACGAGCAGTACTTC; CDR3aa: CASSTRDRNYEQYF
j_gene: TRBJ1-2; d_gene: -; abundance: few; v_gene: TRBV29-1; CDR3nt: TGCAGCGTTGAAGTCTATCAGTCCTTAAGAAACTATGGCTACACCTTC; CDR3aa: CSVEVYQSLRNYGYTF
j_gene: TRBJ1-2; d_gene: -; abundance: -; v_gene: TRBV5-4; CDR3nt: TGTGCCAGCAGCTCGGCTGGGGGAGGCTACACCTTC; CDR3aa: CASSSAGGGYTF
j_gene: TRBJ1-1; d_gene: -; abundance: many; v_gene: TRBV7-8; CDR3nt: TGTGCCAGCAGGGAGCGGACCCTAGACACTGAAGCTTTCTTT; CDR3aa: CASRERTLDTEAFF
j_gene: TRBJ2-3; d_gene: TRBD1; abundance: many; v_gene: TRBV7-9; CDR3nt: TGTGCCAGCAGCCCAGGGACAGGGTTTGCTGATACGCAGTATTTT; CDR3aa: CASSPGTGFADTQYF
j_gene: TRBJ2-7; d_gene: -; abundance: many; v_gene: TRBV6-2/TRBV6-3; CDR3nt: TGTGCCAGCAGTGATTCCTACGAGCAGTACTTC; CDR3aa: CASSDSYEQYF
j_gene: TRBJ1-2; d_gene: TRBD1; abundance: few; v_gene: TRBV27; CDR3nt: TGTGCCAGCAGTCATACCGGGACAGTTGGCTACACCTTC; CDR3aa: CASSHTGTVGYTF
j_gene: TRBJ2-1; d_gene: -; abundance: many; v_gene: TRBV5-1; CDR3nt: TGCGCCAGCAGCCCTGGTCCGGTAAGCTCCTACAATGAGCAGTTCTTC; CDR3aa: CASSPGPVSSYNEQFF
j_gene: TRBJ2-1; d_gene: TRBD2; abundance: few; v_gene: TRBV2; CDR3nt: TGTGCCAGCAACCCGACTAGCGATTACTACAATGAGCAGTTCTTC; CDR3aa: CASNPTSDYYNEQFF
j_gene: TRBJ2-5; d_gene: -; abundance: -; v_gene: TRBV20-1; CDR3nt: TGCAGTGCCAACTTGGGGGAGACCCAGTACTTC; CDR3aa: CSANLGETQYF
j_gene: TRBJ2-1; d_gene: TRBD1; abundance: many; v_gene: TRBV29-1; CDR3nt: TGCAGCGTTGAAGGGACAGGGCTCTCGGAGCAGTTCTTC; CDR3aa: CSVEGTGLSEQFF
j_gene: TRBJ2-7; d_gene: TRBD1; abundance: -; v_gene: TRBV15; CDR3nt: TGTGCCACCAGCAGGGCAGGGGGCTCCTCCTACGAGCAGTACTTC; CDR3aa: CATSRAGGSSYEQYF
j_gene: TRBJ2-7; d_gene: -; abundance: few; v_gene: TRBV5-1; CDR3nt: TGCGCCAGCAGCTTCACATCGGGACAATCGACCTCCTACGAGCAGTACTTC; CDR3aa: CASSFTSGQSTSYEQYF
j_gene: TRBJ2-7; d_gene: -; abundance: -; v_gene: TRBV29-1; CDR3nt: TGCAGCGTTGTTGCCGGGAGCGACGAGCAGTACTTC; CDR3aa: CSVVAGSDEQYF
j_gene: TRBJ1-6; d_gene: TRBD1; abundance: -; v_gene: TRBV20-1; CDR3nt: TGCAGTGCTAGAGATCTGAACAGGGGCATGGATTCACCCCTCCACTTT; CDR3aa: CSARDLNRGMDSPLHF
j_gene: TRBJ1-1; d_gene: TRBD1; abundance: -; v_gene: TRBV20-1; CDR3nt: TGCAGTGCTGAAAGGACAGGGGGCTGGACTGAAGTTTTCTTT; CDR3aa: CSAERTGGWTEVFF
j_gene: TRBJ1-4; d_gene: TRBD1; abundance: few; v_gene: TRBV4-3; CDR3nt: TGCGCCAGCAGCCAAGATGGACAGGGAAGTGAAAAACTGTTTTTT; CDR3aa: CASSQDGQGSEKLFF
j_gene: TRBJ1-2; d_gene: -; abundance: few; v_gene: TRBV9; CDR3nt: TGTGCCAGCGCCAGCGGCTATGGCTACACCTTC; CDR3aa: CASASGYGYTF
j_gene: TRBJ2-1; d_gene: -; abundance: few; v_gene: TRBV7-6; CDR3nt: TGTGCCAGCAGCTTAGAAGGGGTGAATGAGCAGTTCTTC; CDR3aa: CASSLEGVNEQFF
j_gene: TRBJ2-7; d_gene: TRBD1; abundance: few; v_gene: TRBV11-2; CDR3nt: TGTGCCAGCAGCTTAGGACAGGGGGCATACGAGCAGTACTTC; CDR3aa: CASSLGQGAYEQYF
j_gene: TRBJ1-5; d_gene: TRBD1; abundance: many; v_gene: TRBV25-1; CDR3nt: TGTGCCAGCAGTGACTCCGGGACAGGGGATCAGCCCCAGCATTTT; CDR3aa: CASSDSGTGDQPQHF
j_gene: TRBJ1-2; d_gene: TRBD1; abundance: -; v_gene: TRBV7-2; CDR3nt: TGTGCCAGCAGCTTATCCGAGGGGGCGACGGGCTATGGCTACACCTTC; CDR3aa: CASSLSEGATGYGYTF
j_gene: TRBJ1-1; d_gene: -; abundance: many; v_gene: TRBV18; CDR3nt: TGTGCCAGCTCACCACCTGGGGGGGGTATCACAGCTGAAGCTTTCTTT; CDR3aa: CASSPPGGGITAEAFF
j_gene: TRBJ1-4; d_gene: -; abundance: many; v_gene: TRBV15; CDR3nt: TGTGCCACCAGCAGAGGGACAGACAAGAATGAAAAACTGTTTTTT; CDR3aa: CATSRGTDKNEKLFF
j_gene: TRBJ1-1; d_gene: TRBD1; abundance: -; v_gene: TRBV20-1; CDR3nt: TGCAGTGCTACAGATCGGGACAGGGGAAGTTGGGGGAACACTGAAGCTTTCTTT; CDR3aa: CSATDRDRGSWGNTEAFF
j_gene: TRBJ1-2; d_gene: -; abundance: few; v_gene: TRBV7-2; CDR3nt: TGTGCCAGCAGCTTTATGCAGGCCCGGTATGGCTACACCTTC; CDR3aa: CASSFMQARYGYTF
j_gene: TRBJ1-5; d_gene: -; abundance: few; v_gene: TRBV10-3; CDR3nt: TGTGCCATCAGTGGCGCAGGCGGGGATGGGGATGGCAATCAGCCCCAGCATTTT; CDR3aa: CAISGAGGDGDGNQPQHF
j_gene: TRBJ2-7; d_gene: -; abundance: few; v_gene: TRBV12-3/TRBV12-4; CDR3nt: TGTGCCAGCAGTTTAGACAGGGTCGAGCAGTACTTC; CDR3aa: CASSLDRVEQYF
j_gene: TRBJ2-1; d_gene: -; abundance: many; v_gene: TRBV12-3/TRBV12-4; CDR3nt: TGTGCCAGCAGTTCCCTCGGCGGGGCAGTCAATGAGCAGTTCTTC; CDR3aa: CASSSLGGAVNEQFF
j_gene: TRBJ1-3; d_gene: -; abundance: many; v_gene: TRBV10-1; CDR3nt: TGCGCCAGCAGGAAATTTATCTCTGGAAACACCATATATTTT; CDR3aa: CASRKFISGNTIYF
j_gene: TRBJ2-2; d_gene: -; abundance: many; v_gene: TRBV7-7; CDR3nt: TGTGCTAGCAGCCGGACTGCGAACACCGGGGAGCTGTTTTTT; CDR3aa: CASSRTANTGELFF
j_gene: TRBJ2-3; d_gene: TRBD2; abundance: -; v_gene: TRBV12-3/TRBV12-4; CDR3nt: TGTGCCAGCAGTTTACCACCGGGACTAGCGGGGGGGCCCGGCACAGATACGCAGTATTTT; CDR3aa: CASSLPPGLAGGPGTDTQYF
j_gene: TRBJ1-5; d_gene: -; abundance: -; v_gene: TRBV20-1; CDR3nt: TGCAGTGCTGGTTCGGGCGGTAGCAATCAGCCCCAGCATTTT; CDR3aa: CSAGSGGSNQPQHF
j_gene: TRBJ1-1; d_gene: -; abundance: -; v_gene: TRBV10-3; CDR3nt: TGTGCCATCAGTACGACGGTCATGAACACTGAAGCTTTCTTT; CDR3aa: CAISTTVMNTEAFF